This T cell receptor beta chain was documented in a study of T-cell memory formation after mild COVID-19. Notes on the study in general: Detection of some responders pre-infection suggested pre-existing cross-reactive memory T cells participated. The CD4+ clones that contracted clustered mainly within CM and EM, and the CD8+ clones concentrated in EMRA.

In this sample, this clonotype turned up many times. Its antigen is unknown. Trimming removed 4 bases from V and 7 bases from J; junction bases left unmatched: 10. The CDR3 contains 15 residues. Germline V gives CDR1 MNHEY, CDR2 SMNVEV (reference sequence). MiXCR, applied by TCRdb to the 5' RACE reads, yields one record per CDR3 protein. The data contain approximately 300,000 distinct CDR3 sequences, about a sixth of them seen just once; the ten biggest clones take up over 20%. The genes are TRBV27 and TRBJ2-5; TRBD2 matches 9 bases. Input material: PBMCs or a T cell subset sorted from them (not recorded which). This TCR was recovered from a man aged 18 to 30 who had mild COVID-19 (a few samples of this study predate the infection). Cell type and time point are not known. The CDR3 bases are TGTGCCAGCAGTTCCGGGGTAGCGGGGGTAGTGACCCAGTACTTC. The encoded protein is CASSSGVAGVVTQYF.